This T cell receptor beta chain was sequenced for a study of T cell repertoires in cytomegalovirus infection. Study-level background: A matching HLA type, together with CMV infection, was signaled by public TCR beta signatures.

This clonotype has a count of ten or more. Antigen specificity is unknown. One entry per CDR3 protein, called by TCRdb with MiXCR from the reads. The sample consists of around 230,000 distinct CDR3 sequences, under 8.5% of them appearing once. Overall study findings and caveats: In two of eight donors, the top clonotype was HLA-C-restricted CMV-specific.

The receptor was derived from a human donor in good health (CMV status not recorded). Some clones in this sample may be carry-over from other donors' samples. The sequencing input was PBMCs.

The chain's CDR3 is CASAGNTEAFF. The CDR3 nucleotides are TGTGCCAGCGCGGGGAACACTGAAGCTTTCTTT. This chain uses TRBV12-3 or TRBV12-4 with TRBJ1-1; D call uncertain. The CDR3 is made up of 11 amino acids. V lost 8 bases, J lost 1 base, and 5 bases lay in between.